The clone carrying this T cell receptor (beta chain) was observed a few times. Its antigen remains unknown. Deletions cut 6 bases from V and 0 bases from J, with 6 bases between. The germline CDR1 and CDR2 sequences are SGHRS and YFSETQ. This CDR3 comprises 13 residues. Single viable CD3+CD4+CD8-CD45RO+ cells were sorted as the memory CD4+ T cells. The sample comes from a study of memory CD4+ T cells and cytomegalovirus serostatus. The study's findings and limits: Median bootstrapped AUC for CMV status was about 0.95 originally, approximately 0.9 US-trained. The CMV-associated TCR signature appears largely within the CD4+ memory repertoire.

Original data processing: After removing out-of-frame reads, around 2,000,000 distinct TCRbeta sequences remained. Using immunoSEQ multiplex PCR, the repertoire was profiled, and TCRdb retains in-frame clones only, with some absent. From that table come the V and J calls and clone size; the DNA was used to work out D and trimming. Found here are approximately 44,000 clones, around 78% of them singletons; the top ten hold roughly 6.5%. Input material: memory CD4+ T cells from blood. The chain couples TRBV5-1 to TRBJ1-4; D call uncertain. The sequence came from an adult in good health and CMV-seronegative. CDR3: CASKVATNEKLFF. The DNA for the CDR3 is TGCGCCAGCAAAGTTGCAACTAATGAAAAACTGTTTTTT.